This T cell receptor beta chain derives from a study of CD8+ T cells in alopecia areata. Study information: Tofacitinib administration to treated patients was oral, at 5 to 10 mg twice daily. Treatment with tofacitinib (6 to 18 months) was followed by 6 months off drug.

The CDR3 runs 14 residues. The germline V gene has CDR1 SQVTM and CDR2 ANQGSEA. V lost 3 bases, J lost 0 bases, and 11 bases lay in between. cDNA reverse transcribed from extracted RNA served as the sequencing template. Clones were sequenced by immunoSEQ multiplex PCR, and TCRdb holds only the in-frame ones, with some missing. In the table there are about 250,000 clones, about two thirds of which are singletons. Alopecia areata patients provided lesional scalp punch biopsies and peripheral blood, both collected for the study. The rearrangement joins TRBV29-1 to TRBJ1-1; D gene unclear. The starting material was CD4+ T cells sorted from blood, obtained at week 0. This TCR was recovered from a human donor with alopecia areata. Written as DNA, the CDR3 is TGCAGCGTTGACCTTCCGAAATTGAACACTGAAGCTTTCTTT. Translating gives CSVDLPKLNTEAFF.